Here is one T cell receptor (beta chain) with its context. These data are taken from a study of OX40 agonist ivuxolimab in advanced cancers. Looked up from germline, CDR1 is MNHNY and CDR2 is SVGAGI (reference sequence). The V and J ends lost 7 bases and 3 bases respectively, with 19 bases between them. This CDR3 is built from 15 residues. Clones were read by immunoSEQ multiplex PCR, and TCRdb kept only the in-frame ones, dropping some. The sample lists tens of thousands of clones; approximately 80% were seen once. The sequencing used CD4+ or CD8+ T cells sorted from blood, collected in a trial of the OX40 agonist ivuxolimab. This chain joins TRBV6-6 and TRBJ2-7, with D perhaps TRBD1 (5 bases). The sequence derives from an adult with an advanced solid tumor such as melanoma, head and neck, liver or kidney cancer. CDR3: CASILTTVKHYEQYV. CDR3 nucleotides: TGTGCCAGCATTCTTACGACAGTTAAACACTACGAGCAGTACGTC.